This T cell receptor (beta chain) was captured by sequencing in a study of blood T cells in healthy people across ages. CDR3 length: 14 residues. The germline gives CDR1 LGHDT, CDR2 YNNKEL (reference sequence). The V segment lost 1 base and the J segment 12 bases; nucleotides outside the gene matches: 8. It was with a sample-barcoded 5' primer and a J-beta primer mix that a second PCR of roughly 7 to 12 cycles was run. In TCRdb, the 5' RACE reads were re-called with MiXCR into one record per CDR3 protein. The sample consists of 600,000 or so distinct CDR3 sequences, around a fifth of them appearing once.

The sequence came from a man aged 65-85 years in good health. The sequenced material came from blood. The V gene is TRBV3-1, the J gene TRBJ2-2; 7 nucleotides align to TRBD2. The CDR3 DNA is TGTGCCAGCAGCCAAGCGACTAGCCAGTTGAAGCTGTTTTTT. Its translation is CASSQATSQLKLFF.